The source of this T cell receptor beta chain is a study of naive and memory T cell subsets. The library had UMIs added by 3' ligation of an oligonucleotide to TCR cDNA. RNA was extracted from 2.5 to 3 ml of whole blood of healthy adults. Cells were not sorted; total RNA input targeted roughly 1 to 1000 ng. Amplification of ligated cDNA took four PCR rounds with SP2 and nested alpha and beta constant primers. For blood and skin samples, reverse transcription used TCR alpha and beta constant primers. TCRdb reprocessed the 5' RACE reads via MiXCR and lists one record per CDR3 protein. Here the sample spans some 60,000 distinct CDR3 sequences, more than 7.5% being singletons. There are 17 residues in the CDR3. Per the germline V gene, CDR1 is SGHTA and CDR2 is FQGNSA. Trimming at V came to 0 bases and at J to 3 bases, leaving 6 bases not matched to a gene. Study-wide findings and caveats: This RNA-based method may be sensitive to activation-related transcript changes.

As concerns this clonotype: What it recognizes is unknown.

This TCR was recovered from a female donor in good health. This chain links TRBV7-2 with TRBJ2-3, with 10 bases aligning to TRBD2. CDR3 sequence: CASSLAPSGGRTDTQYF. CDR3 nucleotides: TGTGCCAGCAGCTTAGCCCCTAGCGGGGGCCGAACAGATACGCAGTATTTT.